The clone carrying this T cell receptor (beta chain) was observed many times. Its specificity is not known. This sample stems from a study of T cells in Graves' hyperthyroidism and ophthalmopathy. Study-level points and caveats: Ophthalmopathy, as predicted by the model, came a median roughly 6.8 months after the prediction. The majority of expanded thyroid clonotypes above 0.001 also appeared in blood.

The investigators amplified TCR beta CDR3 regions from RNA transcripts. The TCR CDR3 first-round RT-PCR relied on the HTBI primer set. TCRdb independently ran MiXCR on the multiplex PCR reads; one entry per CDR3 protein. The table shows roughly 500,000 distinct CDR3 sequences, with just over 45% occurring only once. Diagnostic decisions used clinical symptoms, serum thyroxine and TRAb, thyroid ultrasound and orbital computed tomography. Trimming removed 2 bases from V and 0 bases from J, with 7 bases in between. The CDR3 runs to 15 residues. The sample consisted of peripheral blood or thyroid tissue (not recorded which). The TCR was taken from an adult woman with Graves' disease, either hyperthyroidism or ophthalmopathy (not recorded which). The rearrangement uses TRBV12-3 or TRBV12-4 and TRBJ2-2, with D unresolved. The CDR3 spells CASSLRRANTGELFF. CDR3 nucleotides: TGTGCCAGCAGTTTAAGACGAGCGAACACCGGGGAGCTGTTTTTT.